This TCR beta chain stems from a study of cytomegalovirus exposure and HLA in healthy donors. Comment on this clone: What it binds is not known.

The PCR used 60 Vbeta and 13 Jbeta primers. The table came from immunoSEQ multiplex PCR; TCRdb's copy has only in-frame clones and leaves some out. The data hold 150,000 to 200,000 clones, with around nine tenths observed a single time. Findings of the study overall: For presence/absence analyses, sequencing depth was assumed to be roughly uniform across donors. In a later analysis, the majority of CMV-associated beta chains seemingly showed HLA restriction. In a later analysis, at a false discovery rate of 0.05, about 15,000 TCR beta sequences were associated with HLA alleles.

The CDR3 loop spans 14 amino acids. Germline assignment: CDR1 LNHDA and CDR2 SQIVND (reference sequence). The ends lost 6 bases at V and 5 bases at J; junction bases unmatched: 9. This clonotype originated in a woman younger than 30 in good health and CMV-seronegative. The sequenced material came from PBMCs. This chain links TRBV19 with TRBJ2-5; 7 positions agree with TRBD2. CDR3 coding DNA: TGTGCCAGTAGCCCTGGACGGGGAGGGGAGACCCAGTACTTC. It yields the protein CASSPGRGGETQYF.